This TCR beta chain was observed in a study of cytomegalovirus exposure and HLA in healthy donors. Whole-study results and caveats: Association of some 18,000 TCR beta sequences with HLA alleles was found at 0.05 false discovery rate in a later analysis.

The PCR had 60 Vbeta and 13 Jbeta primers. The assay was immunoSEQ multiplex PCR, and TCRdb's table has in-frame clones only and misses some. The sample records approximately 260,000 clones, about four fifths being singletons. Of note for this clone: Its antigen is still unknown.

Sequences were obtained from PBMCs. The sequence derives from a woman aged 40 to 49 in good health and CMV-seropositive.

The CDR3 nucleotides read TGTGCCAGCAGTGACAGGGGTTTCACAGATACGCAGTATTTT. Translation: CASSDRGFTDTQYF. This sequence joins TRBV25-1 and TRBJ2-3; D perhaps matches TRBD1 (6 bases). Germline assignment: CDR1 MGHDK and CDR2 SYGVNS. Trimming took off 3 bases at V and 2 bases at J, with 9 bases between the two ends. This CDR3 has 14 amino acids.